The 17 T cell receptor beta chains below all came from one sample that was sequenced in a study of blood T cell repertoires in COVID-19. TCRdb's table, derived via immunoSEQ multiplex PCR, lists solely in-frame clones and lacks some. This sample has roughly 41,000 clones, with about 88% found just once. Source material: PBMCs or T cells enriched from blood (not recorded which). The receptors were sampled from a woman between 45 and 65 years old who had recovered from COVID-19.

The V call is TRBV7-2, the J call TRBJ2-2, with 9 bases that match TRBD2. The CDR3 extends over 18 amino acids. From germline, CDR1 is SGHTA and CDR2 FQGNSA. V shed 5 bases and J 2 bases; nucleotides not matched to a gene: 12. In DNA form, the CDR3 reads TGTGCCAGCAGCCTCGGGGCACTAGCGGGTGCTAACACCGGGGAGCTGTTTTTT. It specifies CASSLGALAGANTGELFF.

This clone was detected once. The chain joins TRBV15 to TRBJ1-4; D possibly corresponds to TRBD1 (5 bases). V gave up 3 bases and J gave up 4 bases, with 9 bases separating them. This CDR3 comprises 14 residues. The germline V gene encodes CDR1 LNHNV and CDR2 YYDKDF (reference sequence). The CDR3 is CATSSRQLNEKLFF. In DNA form, the CDR3 reads TGTGCCACCAGCAGTAGACAGCTTAATGAAAAACTGTTTTTT.

The rearrangement links TRBV5-5 to TRBJ2-4; 7 bases match TRBD2. The CDR3 length is 14 residues. Germline CDR1 is SGHKS and CDR2 is YYEKEE (reference sequence). V lost 7 bases, J lost 16 bases, and 20 bases stayed unmatched. CDR3 sequence reads: CASSERGRARLGYF. CDR3 in DNA: TGTGCCAGCTCTGAACGGGGGAGGGCCAGACTGGGTTACTTC.

The genes are TRBV4-3 and TRBJ2-3; D is unresolved. Trimming left V 1 base short and J 4 bases short, with 6 bases between. Germline CDR1 reads LGHNA; CDR2 reads YSLEER. This CDR3 is built from 13 residues. In nucleotides, the CDR3 is TGCGCCAGCAGCCAAGCAGGTCCAGATACGCAGTATTTT. Translating gives CASSQAGPDTQYF.

This clone was recorded once. The chain combines TRBV3-1 (or the pseudogene TRBV3-2) with TRBJ1-4; TRBD1 agrees at 9 bases. The length of the CDR3 is 16 residues. J lost 1 base, V lost 5 bases, and 5 bases had no gene match. Germline CDR1 reads LGHDT; CDR2 reads YNNKEL (reference sequence). The CDR3 DNA sequence: TGTGCCAGCAGCGCCAAGGACAGGGGAACTAATGAAAAACTGTTTTTT. Translated, it gives CASSAKDRGTNEKLFF.

The rearrangement uses TRBV4-1 and TRBJ2-1; perhaps TRBD2 as D (8 bases). V dropped 4 bases and J dropped 1 base, with 20 bases sitting between them. Germline assignment: CDR1 MGHRA and CDR2 YSYEKL. CDR3 length: 18 amino acids. The CDR3 loop reads CASSPQGGGGQSYNEQFF. CDR3 nucleotide sequence: TGCGCCAGCAGCCCCCAAGGGGGCGGGGGGCAATCCTACAATGAGCAGTTCTTC.

The sample holds one count of this clone. The rearrangement joins TRBV6-4 to TRBJ1-6, with TRBD1 matching 9 bases. With 4 bases clipped from V and 10 bases from J, the junction kept 5 bases outside the gene matches. This CDR3 is built from 14 residues. Germline V gene lookup returns CDR1 MRHNA and CDR2 SNTAGT. This CDR3 is CASSVSGQGSPLHF. CDR3 bases: TGTGCCAGCAGTGTATCGGGACAGGGATCACCCCTCCACTTT.

The chain carries TRBV28 and TRBJ1-2, with D maybe TRBD1 (6 bases). Trimming stripped 5 bases from V and 3 bases from J, with 16 bases between. The CDR3 is 15 amino acids. Germline CDR1 MDHEN, CDR2 SYDVKM. The CDR3 DNA sequence: TGTGCCAGCAGTCCTCCCAGGGGACTAGACTATGGCTACACCTTC. Protein product: CASSPPRGLDYGYTF.

The chain couples TRBV5-6 to TRBJ1-6; 7 positions agree with TRBD1. This CDR3 contains 18 residues. The V gene's germline CDR1 is SGHDT and CDR2 YYEEEE. V gave up 3 bases and J gave up 0 bases; unmatched junction bases: 9. The CDR3 nucleotides are TGTGCCAGCAGCTGGGGGCGACAGGGCAGCTCCTATAATTCACCCCTCCACTTT. Its translation is CASSWGRQGSSYNSPLHF.

The chain joins TRBV18 to TRBJ1-3, with D possibly being TRBD1 (6 bases). CDR3 length: 17 amino acids. Per germline, CDR1 KGHSH and CDR2 LQKENI. V was clipped by 2 bases and J by 2 bases, with 16 bases between them. The CDR3, as DNA: TGTGCCAGCTCACCAGGGACACTCGCCGACGCTGGAAACACCATATATTTT. Its translation is CASSPGTLADAGNTIYF.

The chain links TRBV19 to TRBJ2-5; 7 positions agree with TRBD1. The CDR3 totals 13 residues. The junction had 3 bases not matched to a gene; V was cut back by 4 bases and J by 4 bases. Germline-derived CDR1 and CDR2 are LNHDA and SQIVND (reference sequence). The CDR3 sequence: CASSKGAGETQYF. The DNA for the CDR3 is TGTGCCAGTAGTAAGGGGGCAGGAGAGACCCAGTACTTC.

The rearrangement joins TRBV4-1 to TRBJ2-7; unclear D gene. CDR1 and CDR2 (germline): MGHRA, YSYEKL. V was trimmed by 5 bases and J by 2 bases, leaving 13 bases between them. This CDR3 has 14 residues. CDR3 in DNA: TGCGCCAGCAGCTTGCAGGTGGGCACCTACGAGCAGTACTTC. It translates to CASSLQVGTYEQYF.

The chain carries TRBV10-2 and TRBJ2-2; 8 positions agree with TRBD2. CDR3 size: 17 residues. Unmatched junction bases numbered 11, after V lost 6 bases and J lost 2 bases. Germline lookup yields CDR1 WSHSY and CDR2 SAAADI. This CDR3 is CASRADPGLENTGELFF. In DNA, the CDR3 is TGCGCCAGCAGAGCCGATCCGGGACTAGAAAACACCGGGGAGCTGTTTTTT.

The rearrangement joins TRBV7-8 to TRBJ1-2; 11 bases fit TRBD1. Germline V CDR1 and CDR2: SGHVS, FQNEAQ. Losses at the gene ends were 2 bases for V and 4 bases for J; bases not matched to a gene: 6. The CDR3 spans 16 residues. The CDR3 nucleotides read TGTGCCAGCAGCTTAAGGAGAGGGACAGGGGGCTATGGCTACACCTTC. As protein: CASSLRRGTGGYGYTF.

This chain joins TRBV11-3 and TRBJ2-7, with 9 bases identical to TRBD1. CDR3 size: 15 residues. Trimming took 5 bases from V and 6 from J; bases not matched to a gene: 11. Germline assignment: CDR1 SGHNT and CDR2 YENEEA. CDR3 loop: CASSARTGVFSEQYF. The CDR3 region has the DNA TGTGCCAGCAGCGCGCGGACAGGGGTATTTTCCGAGCAGTACTTC.

This chain connects TRBV7-9 to TRBJ1-4; the match to TRBD1 covers 9 bases. After removal of 1 base from V and 8 bases from J, the junction contained 5 bases not matched to a gene. The CDR3 totals 15 residues. Per germline, CDR1 SEHNR and CDR2 FQNEAQ (reference sequence). The CDR3 DNA reads as TGTGCCAGCAGCTTAGAACAGGGGGCGAGGGAAAAACTGTTTTTT. Protein product: CASSLEQGAREKLFF.

The chain links TRBV5-1 to TRBJ1-2; D ambiguous. V lost 4 bases and J 4 bases, leaving 17 bases between the germline ends. The CDR3 is 15 amino acids. From germline, CDR1 is SGHRS and CDR2 YFSETQ. CDR3 nucleotide sequence: TGCGCCAGCAGCCCAGGCACGGCAGCACGCTATGGCTACACCTTC. Residues: CASSPGTAARYGYTF.